What follows describes a single TCR beta chain. Cohort assignment relied on participant-reported clinical history. The data originate from a study of blood T cell repertoires in COVID-19. The V end lost 5 bases, the J end lost 5 bases, and 19 bases lay between the germline ends. In germline, CDR1 is LNHDA, CDR2 SQIVND (reference sequence). The CDR3 covers 15 residues. Here immunoSEQ multiplex PCR was the method, and the copy in TCRdb shows in-frame clones only, minus some. The data show about 220,000 clones, with 83% seen just once and 3% to 4.5% held by the top ten. The sequenced material came from PBMCs or T cells enriched from blood (not recorded which). The sequence was obtained from a middle-aged woman who had been exposed to COVID-19. The chain combines TRBV19 with TRBJ2-7; tentatively, D is TRBD1 (7 bases). DNA for the CDR3: TGTGCCAGTAGTCCCCAGGGGGGCCGGACGGACGAGCAGTACTTC. Amino acids: CASSPQGGRTDEQYF.